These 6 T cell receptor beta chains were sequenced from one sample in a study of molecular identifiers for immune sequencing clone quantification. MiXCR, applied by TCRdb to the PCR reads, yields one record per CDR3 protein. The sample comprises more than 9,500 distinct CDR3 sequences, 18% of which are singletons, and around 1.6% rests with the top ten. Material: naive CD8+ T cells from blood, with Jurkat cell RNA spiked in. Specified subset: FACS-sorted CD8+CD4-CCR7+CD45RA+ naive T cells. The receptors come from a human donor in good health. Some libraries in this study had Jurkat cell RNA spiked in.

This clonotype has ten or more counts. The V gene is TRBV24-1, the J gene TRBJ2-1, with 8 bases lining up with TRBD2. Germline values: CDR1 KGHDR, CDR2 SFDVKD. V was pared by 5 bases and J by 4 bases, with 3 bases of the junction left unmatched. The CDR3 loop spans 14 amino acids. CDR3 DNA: TGTGCCACCAGTGCTTTAGCGGGGTACAATGAGCAGTTCTTC. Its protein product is CATSALAGYNEQFF.

The CDR3 region is CSVEGTGGFVDEQFF. The CDR3 nucleotides read TGCAGCGTTGAAGGGACAGGGGGTTTCGTCGATGAGCAGTTCTTC. J is TRBJ2-1 and V is TRBV29-1; TRBD1 aligns across 10 bases. The CDR3 contains 15 residues. In germline, CDR1 is SQVTM, CDR2 ANQGSEA. The ends lost 1 base at V and 8 bases at J; junction bases unmatched: 8.

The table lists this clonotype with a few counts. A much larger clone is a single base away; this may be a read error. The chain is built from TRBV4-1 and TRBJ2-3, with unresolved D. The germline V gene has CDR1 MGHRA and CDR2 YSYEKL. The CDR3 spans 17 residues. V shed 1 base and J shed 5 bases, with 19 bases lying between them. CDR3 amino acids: CASSQGRFGPLRDTQYF. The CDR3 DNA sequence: TGCGCCAGCAGCCAAGGAAGGTTTGGCCCCTTAAGAGATACGCAGTATTTT.

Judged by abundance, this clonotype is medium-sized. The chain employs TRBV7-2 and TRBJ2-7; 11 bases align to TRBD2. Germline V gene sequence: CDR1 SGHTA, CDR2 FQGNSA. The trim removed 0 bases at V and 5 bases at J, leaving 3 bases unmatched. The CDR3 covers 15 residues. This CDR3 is CASSLASGRVDEQYF. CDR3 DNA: TGTGCCAGCAGCTTAGCTAGCGGGAGGGTTGACGAGCAGTACTTC.

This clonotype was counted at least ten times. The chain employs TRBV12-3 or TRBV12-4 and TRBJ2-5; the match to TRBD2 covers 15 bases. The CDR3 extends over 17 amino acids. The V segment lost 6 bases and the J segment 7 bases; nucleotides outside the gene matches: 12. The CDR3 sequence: CASSLRTGTSGRRTQYF. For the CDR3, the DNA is TGTGCCAGCAGCCTCAGAACCGGGACTAGCGGGAGGCGGACCCAGTACTTC.

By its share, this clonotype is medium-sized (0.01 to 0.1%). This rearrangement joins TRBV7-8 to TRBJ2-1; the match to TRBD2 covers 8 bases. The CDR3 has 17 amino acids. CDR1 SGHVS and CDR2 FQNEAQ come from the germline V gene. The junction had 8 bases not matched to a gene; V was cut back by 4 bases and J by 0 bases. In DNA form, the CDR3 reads TGTGCCAGCAGCTCCCTTACTAGCGGACCCTCCTACAATGAGCAGTTCTTC. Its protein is CASSSLTSGPSYNEQFF.